This record looks at one T cell receptor (beta chain) sequence and its context. The target antigen is unknown. The sample belongs to a study of CD8 T cells in Susac syndrome. Points from the study as a whole: The authors acknowledged that their TCR sequencing and HLA analysis involved a relatively small number of individuals.

The authors carried out high-throughput sequencing of TCR beta. They applied it to CD8+ and CD4+ T cells obtained from blood. The multiple sclerosis control group was made up of treatment-naive patients with stable or active relapsing-remitting disease. Random hexamers served to reverse transcribe roughly 0.45 to 1 ug RNA. Using its own MiXCR run on the immunoSEQ multiplex PCR reads, TCRdb lists one record per CDR3 protein. The data hold about 250,000 distinct CDR3 sequences, with around 93% observed a single time. Losses at the gene ends were 1 base for V and 4 bases for J; bases not matched to a gene: 8. The CDR3 sequence is 15 residues long. Germline V gene sequence: CDR1 SQVTM, CDR2 ANQGSEA.

The chain uses TRBV29-1 and TRBJ1-2; TRBD1 matches 8 bases. Specimen: CD4+ T cells from PBMCs. This receptor was taken from a human donor with multiple sclerosis. CDR3 amino acids: CSVEGVGQGAYGYTF. The CDR3 DNA sequence: TGCAGCGTTGAAGGGGTCGGACAGGGTGCCTATGGCTACACCTTC.